This T cell receptor (beta chain) came from a study of Graves' ophthalmopathy and Graves' hyperthyroidism. The CDR3 spans 14 residues. V lost 4 bases to trimming and J lost 0 bases, with 9 bases between them. Germline CDR1 LGHDT, CDR2 YNNKEL (reference sequence). Amplified TCR beta CDR3 regions were obtained using RNA transcripts as template. Following a first-round RT-PCR that used HTBI primers, a second-round multiplex PCR was carried out. TCRdb independently ran MiXCR on the multiplex PCR reads; one entry per CDR3 protein. This sample yields 11,000 to 15,000 distinct CDR3 sequences, of which 50% are seen a single time; roughly 50% belongs to the top ten. Many counts were recorded for this clonotype.

The rearrangement uses TRBV3-1 and TRBJ1-1; D gene unclear. The source of this sequence is a woman aged 25 to 45 with Graves' ophthalmopathy. The material sequenced was peripheral blood. CDR3 in amino acids: CASSRRYMNTEAFF. In nucleotides, the CDR3 is TGTGCCAGCAGCCGTAGATATATGAACACTGAAGCTTTCTTT.